The sequence of this TCR beta chain was determined in a study of PD-1 blockade in classical Hodgkin lymphoma. Study context: It was nivolumab at 3 mg/kg, given intravenously every 2 weeks, that patients received. Findings of the study overall: Patients starting nivolumab less than 1 year after ASCT had lower diversity and were excluded from later analyses.

Clones were sequenced by immunoSEQ multiplex PCR, and TCRdb holds only the in-frame ones, with some missing. This sample has about 25,000 clones; roughly three quarters occur once, and the top ten carry roughly 6.7%. Concerning this clone: Its cognate antigen is unknown.

Relapse after autologous stem cell transplantation occurred in every patient, and brentuximab vedotin exposure varied. The origin of this receptor is a human donor with classical Hodgkin lymphoma. The source material was peripheral blood mononuclear cells (PBMCs), sampled at baseline.

CDR3 DNA sequence: TGCAGCATTAACGGACAGGGAGGCTCCTACGAGCAGTACTTC. Translated: CSINGQGGSYEQYF. The chain is built from TRBV29-1 and TRBJ2-7; 8 bases are a match to TRBD1. CDR3 length: 14 residues. The V segment lost 8 bases and the J segment 0 bases; nucleotides outside the gene matches: 9. The germline V gene has CDR1 SQVTM and CDR2 ANQGSEA.